This T cell receptor beta chain came from a study of long-term antiretroviral therapy in people with HIV. Study overall: When the earliest samples were collected, ART was typically delayed until CD4 counts fell.

Details on this clone: The target antigen is unknown.

Points from the study as a whole: Diversity measured after ART increased yet remained under transplant donor controls. Whereas controls had wider CDR3 length ranges, HIV repertoires had narrower ones.

Investigators performed immunoSEQ version v3.0 at survey level. Sequencing was performed with immunoSEQ multiplex PCR; in TCRdb, only in-frame clones are kept and a portion is missing. Of tens of thousands of clones listed, 85% to 90% are singletons. CDR1 is MNHEY, CDR2 SVGAGI, per germline. Trimming took off 8 bases at V and 1 base at J, with 11 bases between the two ends. The CDR3 is 13 amino acids. Here the sequenced sample was unsorted PBMCs, taken 1.3 years after starting antiretroviral therapy. The receptor was derived from a man in his fifties or sixties with HIV. The chain has TRBV6-5 and TRBJ1-1; a weak D match, TRBD1 (5 bases). The DNA for the CDR3 is TGTGCCAGCGGTTCAGGGAAGAACACTGAAGCTTTCTTT. This translates into CASGSGKNTEAFF.